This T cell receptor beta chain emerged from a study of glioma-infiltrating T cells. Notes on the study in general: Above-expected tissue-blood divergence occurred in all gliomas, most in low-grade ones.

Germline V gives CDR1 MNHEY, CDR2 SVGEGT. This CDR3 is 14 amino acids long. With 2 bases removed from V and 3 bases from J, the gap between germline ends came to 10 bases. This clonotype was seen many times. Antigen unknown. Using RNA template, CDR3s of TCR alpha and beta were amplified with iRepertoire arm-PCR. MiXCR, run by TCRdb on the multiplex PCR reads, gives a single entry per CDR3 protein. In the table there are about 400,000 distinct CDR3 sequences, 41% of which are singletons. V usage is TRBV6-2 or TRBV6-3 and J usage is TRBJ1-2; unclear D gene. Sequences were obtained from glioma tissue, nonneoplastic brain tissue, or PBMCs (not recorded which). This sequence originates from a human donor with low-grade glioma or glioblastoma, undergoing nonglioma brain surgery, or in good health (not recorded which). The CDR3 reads CASSYPRTYYGYTF. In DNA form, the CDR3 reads TGTGCCAGCAGTTACCCTAGGACGTACTATGGCTACACCTTC.